This TCR beta chain emerged from a study of T-cell reconstitution after alpha-beta-depleted transplantation in children. Trimming took 3 bases from V and 6 from J, leaving 17 bases between them. This CDR3 contains 16 residues. Germline V lookup: CDR1 SGHVS, CDR2 FQNEAQ. This sample's TCRbeta library carried unique molecular identifier barcodes. TCRdb reanalysed the PCR reads using MiXCR and keeps one entry per CDR3 protein. Of 150,000 to 250,000 distinct CDR3 sequences in the sample, about 6% were seen once. The specimen comprised PBMCs, sampled before TCRalphabeta/CD19-depleted stem cell transplant. The rearrangement links TRBV7-8 to TRBJ2-2; D may be TRBD2 (6 bases). The receptor was derived from a girl in the first two years of life with combined immunodeficiency, due to receive a stem cell transplant. The CDR3 sequence is CASSFVGRTLPGELFF. For the CDR3, the DNA is TGTGCCAGCAGCTTTGTGGGGAGGACCCTTCCCGGGGAGCTGTTTTTT.